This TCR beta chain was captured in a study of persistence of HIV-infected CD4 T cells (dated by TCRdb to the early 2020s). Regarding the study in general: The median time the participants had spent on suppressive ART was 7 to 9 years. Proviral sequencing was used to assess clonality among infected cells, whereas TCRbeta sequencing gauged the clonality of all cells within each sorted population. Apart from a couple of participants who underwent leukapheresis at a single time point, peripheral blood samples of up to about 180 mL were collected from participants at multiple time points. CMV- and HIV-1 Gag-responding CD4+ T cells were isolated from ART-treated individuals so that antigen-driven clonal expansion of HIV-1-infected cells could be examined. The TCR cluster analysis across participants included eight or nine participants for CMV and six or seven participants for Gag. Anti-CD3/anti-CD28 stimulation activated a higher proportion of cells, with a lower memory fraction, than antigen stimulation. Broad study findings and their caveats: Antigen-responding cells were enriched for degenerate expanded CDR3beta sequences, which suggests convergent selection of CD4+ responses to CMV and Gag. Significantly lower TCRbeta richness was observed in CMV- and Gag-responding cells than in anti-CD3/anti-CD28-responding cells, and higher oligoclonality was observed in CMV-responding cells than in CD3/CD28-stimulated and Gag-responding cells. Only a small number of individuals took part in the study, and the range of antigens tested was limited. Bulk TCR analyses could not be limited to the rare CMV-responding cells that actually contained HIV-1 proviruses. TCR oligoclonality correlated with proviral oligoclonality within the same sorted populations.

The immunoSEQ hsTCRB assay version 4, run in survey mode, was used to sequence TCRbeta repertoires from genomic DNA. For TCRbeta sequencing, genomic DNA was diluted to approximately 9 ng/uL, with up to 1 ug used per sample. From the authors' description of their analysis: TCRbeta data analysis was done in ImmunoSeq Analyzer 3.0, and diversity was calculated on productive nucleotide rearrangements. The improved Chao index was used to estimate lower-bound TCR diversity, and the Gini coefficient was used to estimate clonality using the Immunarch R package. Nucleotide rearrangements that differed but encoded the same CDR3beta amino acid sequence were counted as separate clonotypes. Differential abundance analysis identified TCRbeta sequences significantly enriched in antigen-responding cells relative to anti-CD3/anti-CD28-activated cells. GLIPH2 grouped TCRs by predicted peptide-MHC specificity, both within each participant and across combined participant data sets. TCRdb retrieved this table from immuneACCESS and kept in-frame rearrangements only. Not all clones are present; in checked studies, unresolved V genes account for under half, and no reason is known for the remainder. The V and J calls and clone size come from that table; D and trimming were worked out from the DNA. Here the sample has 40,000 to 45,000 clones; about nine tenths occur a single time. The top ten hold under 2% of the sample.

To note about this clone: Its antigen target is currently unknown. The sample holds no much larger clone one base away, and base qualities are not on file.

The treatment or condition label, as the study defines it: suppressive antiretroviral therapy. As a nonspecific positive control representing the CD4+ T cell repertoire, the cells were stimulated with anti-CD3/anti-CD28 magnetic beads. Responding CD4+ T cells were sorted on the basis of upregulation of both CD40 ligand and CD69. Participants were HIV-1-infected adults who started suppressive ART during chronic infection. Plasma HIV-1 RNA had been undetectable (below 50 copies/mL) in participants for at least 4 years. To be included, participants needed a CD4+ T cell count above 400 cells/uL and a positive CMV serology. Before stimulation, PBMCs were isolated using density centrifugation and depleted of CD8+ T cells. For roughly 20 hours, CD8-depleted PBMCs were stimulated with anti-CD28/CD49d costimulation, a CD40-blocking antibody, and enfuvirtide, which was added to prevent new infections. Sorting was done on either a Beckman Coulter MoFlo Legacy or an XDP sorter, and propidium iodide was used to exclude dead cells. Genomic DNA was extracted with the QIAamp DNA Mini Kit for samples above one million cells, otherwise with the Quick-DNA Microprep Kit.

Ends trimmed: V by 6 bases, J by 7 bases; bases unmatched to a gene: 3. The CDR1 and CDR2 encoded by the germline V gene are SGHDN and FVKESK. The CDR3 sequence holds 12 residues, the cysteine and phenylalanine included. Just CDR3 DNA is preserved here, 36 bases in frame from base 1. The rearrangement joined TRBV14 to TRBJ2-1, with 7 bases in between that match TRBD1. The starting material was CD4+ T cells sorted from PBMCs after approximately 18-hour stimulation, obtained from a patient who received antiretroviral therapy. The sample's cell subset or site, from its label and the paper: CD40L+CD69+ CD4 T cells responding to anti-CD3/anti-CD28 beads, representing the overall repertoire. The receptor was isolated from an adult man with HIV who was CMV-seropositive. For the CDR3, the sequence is CASSAGGNEQFF. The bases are TGTGCCAGCAGTGCAGGGGGAAATGAGCAGTTCTTC.